The entry that follows covers one T cell receptor (beta chain) sequence. The antigen is undetermined. These data are taken from a study of radiation and T cells in renal cell carcinoma. Whole-study results and caveats: In blood, top tumor clones expanded by 2 weeks, shrinking by 4. No pretreatment tumor biopsies were available for baseline clonotypes.

Time point here: blood 2 weeks post-SBRT. Treatment meaning: 15 Gy SBRT to primary tumor, nephrectomy 4 weeks later. Method: immunoSEQ multiplex PCR; TCRdb's copy keeps in-frame clones and lacks some. This table holds about 120,000 clones, over 75% found once. The V end was cut by 5 bases, the J end by 0 bases, with 6 bases between. Germline lookup yields CDR1 GTSNPN and CDR2 SVGIG (reference sequence). CDR3 length: 12 amino acids. This clonotype originated in a woman aged 55-70 years with renal cell carcinoma. The chain joins TRBV30 to TRBJ2-3, with D possibly TRBD1 on 6 matching bases. This specimen consisted of blood, obtained from a patient whose treatment included radiotherapy and nephrectomy. This chain's CDR3 is CAWGQSTDTQYF. The CDR3 nucleotides are TGTGCCTGGGGACAGAGCACAGATACGCAGTATTTT.